Detailed here is one T cell receptor beta chain. This clonotype was found many times. Its antigen is currently not known. No clone much larger than this one lies a single base away; base qualities are absent. TCRbeta-specific cDNA was reverse-transcribed from approximately 0.5 ug total RNA using a constant-region primer and ProtoScript II reverse transcriptase. Construction of the TCRbeta libraries relied on three nested rounds of multiplex PCR, following a slightly modified ARM-PCR procedure. Each of the first two PCR rounds ran for roughly 9 cycles and used multiplex TRBV1-TRBV30 forward primers together with a Cbeta reverse primer. Sample barcodes and Illumina adapters were added in a final 25-cycle PCR with Deep VentR polymerase. Before sequencing, amplicons of 200-500 bp were gel-purified using a QIAquick gel extraction kit. An Illumina HiSeq 2500 was used to sequence the TCRbeta amplicons with 250-bp paired-end reads. Concerning the study's data processing: Trimmomatic v0.33 was used to quality-trim the reads, and FLASH v1.2.11 was used to merge paired reads so that full CDR3 sequences could be recovered. V, D and J germline segments were assigned to the rearranged TCRbeta sequences by MiGEC v1.2.1b. Clonotype statistics, along with Shannon-Wiener diversity indices, were calculated using VDJtools v1.0.0. Except for diversity analysis, only the 250 most abundant clonotypes of each sample were used in subsequent analyses to reduce sampling bias. The public reads were run again by TCRdb, first through fastp at Q25 and then through MiXCR, and only productive beta chains were kept. Rows with one shared CDR3 protein collapse into an entry with the most common genes and DNA. The authors' filters were not applied to this entry. The sample records under 90,000 distinct CDR3 sequences, approximately 77% of which are singletons. The top ten clones comprise roughly 21% of the sample.

Total RNA and DNA were co-extracted without cell sorting from around 20-30 mg of bulk tissue using the AllPrep DNA/RNA mini kit. Roughly five patients with histopathologically diagnosed primary liver carcinoma underwent surgical resection in China between November 2015 and March 2016. At the time of sampling, the patients had chronic HBV infection and had not received any treatment. Five spatially separated regions were sampled from each tumor: the superior, inferior, left-lateral and right-lateral poles, plus the tumor centre. Histological examination found more than 75% viable tumor cells in every tumor sample. Fresh tumor and adjacent tissue pieces were bisected; one half was stored in RNAlater at -80°C, the other sent for histology. Here V drops 0 bases and J drops 3 bases, and the junction holds 4 bases not matched to any gene. CDR1 and CDR2, per the germline V gene, are SGHDT and YYEEEE. The CDR3 holds 16 amino acids from the cysteine to the phenylalanine. Of all the DNA, just the CDR3 is kept, 48 bases in frame from base 1.

The record originates from a study of tumor-infiltrating lymphocytes in primary liver carcinoma (dated by TCRdb to the late 2010s). As for the study more broadly: Of the five patients (three men and two women, aged 30 to 69 years), four had hepatocellular carcinoma and one had combined HCC and intrahepatic cholangiocarcinoma. The tumors of the five patients were staged as T1-T3 N0M0, with maximum diameters ranging from roughly 4.2 to 10 cm. Samples yielded roughly 3.5 to 7.13 million productive TCRbeta reads; read depth did not differ significantly between tissue types. Across five regions of each liver tumor, along with adjacent normal tissue and blood, the study brought together TCRbeta repertoire sequencing, expression microarrays and whole-exome sequencing. TCRbeta repertoire sequencing covered some 35 specimens from 5 patients: roughly 25 tumor regions, 5 adjacent noncancerous liver tissues and 5 peripheral blood samples. To link TCRbeta repertoire diversity with the local molecular phenotype, the roughly 26 tumor region samples were profiled using Agilent mRNA microarrays. Technical replicate repertoires showed high reproducibility, with mean shared-clone rates roughly 0.87 and correlation coefficients above 0.98. General study outcomes and caveats: Only the TCR beta chain was sequenced, which likely underestimates true repertoire diversity because unpaired alpha chains were not captured. The top 250 clones made up a significantly larger repertoire fraction in tumors than in blood (p = 0.039). Bulk unsorted samples precluded comparing CD4+ and CD8+ T cell repertoires. Just about 7.5-24% of top clones turned up in all five regions of a tumor, which suggests spatial heterogeneity among tumor-infiltrating T cells. The study included only five patients, and the authors note findings should be validated in a larger study. Repertoire overlap was higher between tumor regions (mean roughly 36%) than tumor-adjacent (approximately 17%) or tumor-blood (approximately 14%) pairs, consistent with antigen-driven expansion.

The V gene is TRBV5-6 and the J gene is TRBJ1-5; 9 nucleotides in the junction match TRBD1. This clonotype was sampled from a man aged 40-49 years with primary liver carcinoma and hepatitis B virus infection. What was sequenced was liver tumor tissue from sampling region 1. The intended sense of this specimen's cell subset or site label: tumor region T1, superior pole. The nucleotides read TGTGCCAGCAGCTTGGGACAGGGGGGAACCAATCAGCCCCAGCATTTT. It translates to CASSLGQGGTNQPQHF.